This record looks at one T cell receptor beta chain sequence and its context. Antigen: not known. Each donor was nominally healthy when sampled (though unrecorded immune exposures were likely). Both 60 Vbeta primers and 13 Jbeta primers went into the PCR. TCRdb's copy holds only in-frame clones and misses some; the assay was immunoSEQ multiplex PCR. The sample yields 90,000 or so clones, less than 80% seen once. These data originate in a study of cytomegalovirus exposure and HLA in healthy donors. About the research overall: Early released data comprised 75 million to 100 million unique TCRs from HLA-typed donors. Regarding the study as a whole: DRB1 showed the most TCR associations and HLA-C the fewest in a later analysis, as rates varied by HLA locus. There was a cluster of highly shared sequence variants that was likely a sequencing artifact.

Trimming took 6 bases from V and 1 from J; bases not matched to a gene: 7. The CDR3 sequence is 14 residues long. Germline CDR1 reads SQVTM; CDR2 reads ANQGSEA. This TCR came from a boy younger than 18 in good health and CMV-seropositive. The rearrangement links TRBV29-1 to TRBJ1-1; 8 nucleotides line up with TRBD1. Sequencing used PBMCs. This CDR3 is CSVAPGQGNTEAFF. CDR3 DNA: TGCAGCGTCGCTCCCGGACAGGGGAACACTGAAGCTTTCTTT.